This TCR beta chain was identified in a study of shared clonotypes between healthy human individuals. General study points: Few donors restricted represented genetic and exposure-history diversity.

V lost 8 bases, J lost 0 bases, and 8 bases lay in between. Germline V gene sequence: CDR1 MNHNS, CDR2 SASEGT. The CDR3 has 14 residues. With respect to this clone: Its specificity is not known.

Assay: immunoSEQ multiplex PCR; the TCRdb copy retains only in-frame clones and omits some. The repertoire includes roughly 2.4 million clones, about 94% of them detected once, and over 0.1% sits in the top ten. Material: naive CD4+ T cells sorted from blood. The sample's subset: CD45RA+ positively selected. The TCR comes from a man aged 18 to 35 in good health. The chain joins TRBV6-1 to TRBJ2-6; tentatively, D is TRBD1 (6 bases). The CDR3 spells CASLQGSGANVLTF. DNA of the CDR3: TGTGCCAGCTTACAGGGCTCTGGGGCCAACGTCCTGACTTTC.